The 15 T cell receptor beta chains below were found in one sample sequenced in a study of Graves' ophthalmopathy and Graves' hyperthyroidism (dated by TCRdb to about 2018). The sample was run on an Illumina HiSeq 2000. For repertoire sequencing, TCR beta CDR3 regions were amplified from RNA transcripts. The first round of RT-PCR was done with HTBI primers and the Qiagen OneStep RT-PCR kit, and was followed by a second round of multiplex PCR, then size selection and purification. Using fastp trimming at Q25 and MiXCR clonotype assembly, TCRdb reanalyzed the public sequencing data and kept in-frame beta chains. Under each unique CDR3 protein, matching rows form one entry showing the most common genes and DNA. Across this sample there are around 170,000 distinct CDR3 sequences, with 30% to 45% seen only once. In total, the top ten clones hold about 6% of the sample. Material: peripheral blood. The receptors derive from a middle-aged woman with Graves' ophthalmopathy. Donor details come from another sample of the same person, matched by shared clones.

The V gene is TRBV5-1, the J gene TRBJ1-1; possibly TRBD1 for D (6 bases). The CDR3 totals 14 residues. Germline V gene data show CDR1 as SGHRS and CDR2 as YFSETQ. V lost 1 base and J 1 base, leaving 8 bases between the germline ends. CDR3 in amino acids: CASSLRTANTEAFF. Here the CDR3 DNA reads TGCGCCAGCAGCTTGAGGACAGCGAACACTGAAGCTTTCTTT.

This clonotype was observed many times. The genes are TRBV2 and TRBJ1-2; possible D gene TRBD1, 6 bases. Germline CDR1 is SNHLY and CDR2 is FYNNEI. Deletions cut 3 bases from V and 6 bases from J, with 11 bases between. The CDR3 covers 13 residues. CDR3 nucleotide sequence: TGTGCCAGCAGTGAGCAGGGGTGGAATGGCTACACCTTC. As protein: CASSEQGWNGYTF.

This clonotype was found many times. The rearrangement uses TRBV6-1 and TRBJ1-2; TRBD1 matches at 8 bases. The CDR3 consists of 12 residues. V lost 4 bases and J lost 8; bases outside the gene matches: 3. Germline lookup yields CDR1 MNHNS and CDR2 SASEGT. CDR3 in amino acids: CASSADRGGYTF. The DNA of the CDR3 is TGTGCCAGCAGTGCCGACAGGGGAGGCTACACCTTC.

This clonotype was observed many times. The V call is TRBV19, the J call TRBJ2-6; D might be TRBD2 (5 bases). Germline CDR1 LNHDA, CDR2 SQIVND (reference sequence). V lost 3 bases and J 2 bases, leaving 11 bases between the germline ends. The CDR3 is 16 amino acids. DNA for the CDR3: TGTGCCAGTAGTATCGGTGCGAGGGCTGGGGCCAACGTCCTGACTTTC. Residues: CASSIGARAGANVLTF.

The CDR3 sequence: CASSPSSGSGSGELFF. The DNA for the CDR3 is TGTGCCAGCAGCCCTTCTAGCGGGAGCGGTTCCGGGGAGCTGTTTTTT. The chain uses TRBV11-2 and TRBJ2-2; 10 nucleotides line up with TRBD2. The junction had 9 bases not matched to a gene; V was cut back by 5 bases and J by 6 bases. Germline V gene lookup returns CDR1 SGHAT and CDR2 FQNNGV. The CDR3 is 16 amino acids. The variable domain in full, with the rest retrieved from reference TRBV11-2 and TRBJ2-2, is EAGVAQSPRYKIIEKRQSVAFWCNPISGHATLYWYQQILGQGPKLLIQFQNNGVVDDSQLPKDRFSAERLKGVDSTLKIQPAKLEDSAVYLCASSPSSGSGSGELFFGEGSRLTVL.

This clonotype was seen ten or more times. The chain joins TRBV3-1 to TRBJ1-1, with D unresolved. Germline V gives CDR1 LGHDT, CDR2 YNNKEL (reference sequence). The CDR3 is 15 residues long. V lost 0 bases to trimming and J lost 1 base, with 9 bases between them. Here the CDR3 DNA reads TGTGCCAGCAGCCAAGAAGTTTTTCGGAACACTGAAGCTTTCTTT. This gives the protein CASSQEVFRNTEAFF.

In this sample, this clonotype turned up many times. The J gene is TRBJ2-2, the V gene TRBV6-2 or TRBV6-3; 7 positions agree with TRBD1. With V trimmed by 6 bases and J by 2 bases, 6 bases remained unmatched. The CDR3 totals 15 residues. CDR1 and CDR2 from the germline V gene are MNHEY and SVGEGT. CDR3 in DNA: TGTGCCAGCAGCCTCGGGACAGCTAACACCGGGGAGCTGTTTTTT. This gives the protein CASSLGTANTGELFF.

CDR3 nucleotides: TGTGCCAGCAGTTTGGTAGGGATGGGCACTGAAGCTTTCTTT. Translated, it gives CASSLVGMGTEAFF. The V gene is TRBV12-3 or TRBV12-4, the J gene TRBJ1-1; no reliable D call. The CDR3 loop spans 14 amino acids. Trimming cost V 3 bases and J 4 bases, with 12 bases left between them.

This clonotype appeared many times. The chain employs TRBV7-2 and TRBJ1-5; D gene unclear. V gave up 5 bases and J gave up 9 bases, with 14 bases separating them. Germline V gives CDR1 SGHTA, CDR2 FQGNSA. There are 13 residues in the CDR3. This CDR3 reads CASSPGQSAPQHF. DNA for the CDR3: TGTGCCAGCAGCCCCGGGCAGTCAGCGCCCCAGCATTTT.

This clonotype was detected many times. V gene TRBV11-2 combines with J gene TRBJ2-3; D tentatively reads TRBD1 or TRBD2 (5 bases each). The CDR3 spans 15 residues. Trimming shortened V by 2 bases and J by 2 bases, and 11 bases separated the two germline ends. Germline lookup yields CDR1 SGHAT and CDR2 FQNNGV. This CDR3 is CASSLWGGYTDTQYF. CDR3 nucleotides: TGTGCCAGCAGCTTATGGGGCGGGTACACAGATACGCAGTATTTT. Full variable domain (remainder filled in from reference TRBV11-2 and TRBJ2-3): EAGVAQSPRYKIIEKRQSVAFWCNPISGHATLYWYQQILGQGPKLLIQFQNNGVVDDSQLPKDRFSAERLKGVDSTLKIQPAKLEDSAVYLCASSLWGGYTDTQYFGPGTRLTVL.

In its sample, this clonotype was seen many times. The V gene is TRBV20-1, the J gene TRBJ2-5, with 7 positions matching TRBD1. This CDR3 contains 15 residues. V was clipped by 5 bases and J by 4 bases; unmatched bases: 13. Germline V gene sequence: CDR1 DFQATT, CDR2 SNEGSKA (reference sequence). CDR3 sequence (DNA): TGCAGTGCTGATCCAACGACAGGGTCTGGAGAGACCCAGTACTTC. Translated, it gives CSADPTTGSGETQYF.

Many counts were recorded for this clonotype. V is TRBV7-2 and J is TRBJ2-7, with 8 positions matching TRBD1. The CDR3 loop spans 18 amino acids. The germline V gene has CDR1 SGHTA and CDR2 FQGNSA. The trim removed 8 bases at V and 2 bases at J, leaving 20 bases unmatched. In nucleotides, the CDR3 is TGTGCCAGCCAGAGGGGGGATAACAGGGGGGTTTGGCCCTACGAGCAGTACTTC. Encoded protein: CASQRGDNRGVWPYEQYF.

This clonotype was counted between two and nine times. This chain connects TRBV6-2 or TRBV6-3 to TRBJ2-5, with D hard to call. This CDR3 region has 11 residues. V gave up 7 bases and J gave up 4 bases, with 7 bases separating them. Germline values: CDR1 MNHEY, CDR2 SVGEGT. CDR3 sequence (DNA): TGTGCCAGCAAGGGTCGAGAGACCCAGTACTTC. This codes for CASKGRETQYF.

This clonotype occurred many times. CDR3 protein: CASSLTGPLQETQYF. CDR3 in DNA: TGTGCCAGCAGTTTAACAGGACCCCTACAAGAGACCCAGTACTTC. The chain employs TRBV27 and TRBJ2-5; tentative D call: TRBD1 (5 bases). The germline CDR1 and CDR2 sequences are MNHEY and SMNVEV (reference sequence). V gave up 2 bases and J gave up 2 bases, with 12 bases separating them. This CDR3 has 15 amino acids.

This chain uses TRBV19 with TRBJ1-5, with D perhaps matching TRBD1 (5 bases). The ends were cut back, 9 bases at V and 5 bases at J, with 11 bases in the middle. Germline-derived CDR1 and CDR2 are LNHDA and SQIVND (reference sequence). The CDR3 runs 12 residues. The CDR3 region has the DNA TGTGCCAGAACAGGTGGGGATCAGCCCCAGCATTTT. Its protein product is CARTGGDQPQHF. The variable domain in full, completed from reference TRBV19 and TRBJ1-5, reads DGGITQSPKYLFRKEGQNVTLSCEQNLNHDAMYWYRQDPGQGLRLIYYSQIVNDFQKGDIAEGYSVSREKKESFPLTVTSAQKNPTAFYLCARTGGDQPQHFGDGTRLSIL.